Shown below are 5 T cell receptor beta chains from a single sample sequenced in a study of OX40 agonist ivuxolimab in advanced cancers. The data were produced by immunoSEQ multiplex PCR, yet TCRdb's version contains in-frame clones alone and is incomplete. The sample contains 50,000 to 65,000 clones, 80% to 90% of which appear only once. Sequences were derived from CD4+ or CD8+ T cells sorted from blood, sampled in a trial of the OX40 agonist ivuxolimab. The receptors were sampled from an adult with an advanced solid tumor such as melanoma, head and neck, liver or kidney cancer.

The chain uses TRBV19 and TRBJ1-2; the D is unclear. This CDR3 comprises 13 residues. V gave up 5 bases and J gave up 4 bases, with 11 bases separating them. The germline V gene has CDR1 LNHDA and CDR2 SQIVND (reference sequence). CDR3 sequence (DNA): TGTGCCAGTAGTTCCCAGGAACTCTATGGCTACACCTTC. Residues: CASSSQELYGYTF.

The V gene is TRBV18, the J gene TRBJ1-2; D is undetermined. Per germline, CDR1 KGHSH and CDR2 LQKENI. This CDR3 comprises 15 residues. The germline V and J ends were trimmed by 2 bases and 4 bases, with 14 bases remaining between them. CDR3 sequence: CASSPMTEVAYGYTF. The CDR3 DNA is TGTGCCAGCTCACCAATGACCGAAGTTGCCTATGGCTACACCTTC.

The V gene is TRBV7-6, the J gene TRBJ2-1; 8 nucleotides match TRBD2. There are 15 residues in the CDR3. V was clipped by 4 bases and J by 2 bases; unmatched bases: 4. Germline CDR1 and CDR2: SGHVS and FNYEAQ. DNA of the CDR3: TGTGCCAGCAGCTCCCTAGCGGGCCCCTACAATGAGCAGTTCTTC. Translation gives CASSSLAGPYNEQFF.

Of note for this clone: The junction does not match germline at one end; this may be a read error. The chain carries TRBV5-1 and TRBJ1-4, with D unclear. Germline V gene lookup returns CDR1 SGHRS and CDR2 YFSETQ. The CDR3 spans 13 residues. CDR3 DNA sequence: TGCGCTAGCAGGAGAAGGGAAAATGAAAAACTGTTTTTT. Translation: CASRRRENEKLFF. Full variable domain (outside the CDR3, taken from reference TRBV5-1 and TRBJ1-4): KAGVTQTPRYLIKTRGQQVTLSCSPISGHRSVSWYQQTPGQGLQFLFEYFSETQRNKGNFPGRFSGRQFSNSRSEMNVSTLELGDSALYLCASRRRENEKLFFGSGTQLSVL.

The chain joins TRBV6-1 to TRBJ2-3; no firm D call. V was clipped by 6 bases and J by 1 base, with 11 bases between them. The CDR3 length is 14 residues. Per germline, CDR1 MNHNS and CDR2 SASEGT. CDR3 in amino acids: CASRERSGTDTQYF. The CDR3 nucleotides are TGTGCCAGCAGGGAGCGTTCTGGCACAGATACGCAGTATTTT.